This T cell receptor beta chain was sequenced for a study of follicular helper T cells after annual influenza vaccination. V lost 4 bases and J lost 5, with 18 bases in between. CDR1 is SGHRS and CDR2 is YFSETQ in the germline V gene. The CDR3 has 15 residues. Sequencing used immunoSEQ multiplex PCR; TCRdb keeps in-frame clones, though not all of them. The table lists about 15,000 clones, under 80% of them singletons. Sample time point: 2014-2015 season, pre-vaccination. As concerns this clone: Its specificity is unknown.

Study-wide results and caveats: ICOS+CD38+ cTfh clonality tracked population frequency, and its change tracked circulating plasmablast change.

The sample in question was CXCR5- memory CD4+ T cells sorted from blood, obtained on the day of influenza vaccination. The sequence derives from an adult who received the influenza vaccine. V and J are TRBV5-1 and TRBJ1-2; possible D gene TRBD1, 5 bases. The CDR3 loop is CASSTRGGGQYGYTF. Here the CDR3 DNA reads TGCGCCAGCAGCACCCGTGGTGGAGGACAATATGGCTACACCTTC.